A single sample gave rise to the 19 T cell receptor beta chains below, sequenced in a study of T cell responses to AZD1222 COVID-19 vaccine. Generated by immunoSEQ multiplex PCR, the TCRdb table keeps only in-frame clones and is missing some. The sample lists about 120,000 clones, just under 90% occurring once. This sample comprised peripheral blood, obtained on day 0 of AZD1222 vaccination. The receptors shown here come from an adult in good health.

This chain uses TRBV12-5 with TRBJ2-3, with TRBD2 matching 14 bases. Germline values: CDR1 LGHNT, CDR2 FRNRAP. The V segment lost 5 bases and the J segment 6 bases; nucleotides outside the gene matches: 7. The CDR3 runs 16 residues. DNA for the CDR3: TGTGCTAGTGGTCCTGGACTAGCGGGAGGCATTGATACGCAGTATTTT. It encodes CASGPGLAGGIDTQYF.

This chain joins TRBV5-8 and TRBJ2-5; D is uncertain. CDR3 length equals 13 residues. Looked up from germline, CDR1 is SGHTS and CDR2 is YDEGEE. V lost 3 bases and J 1 base, leaving 7 bases between the germline ends. The CDR3 loop is CASSYLPQETQYF. The DNA for the CDR3 is TGTGCCAGCAGCTATCTCCCCCAAGAGACCCAGTACTTC.

This clone was detected only a few times. The J gene is TRBJ2-1, the V gene TRBV10-1; the match to TRBD2 covers 15 bases. This CDR3 region has 14 residues. The germline gives CDR1 WNHNN, CDR2 SYGVQD (reference sequence). The ends lost 2 bases at V and 11 bases at J; junction bases unmatched: 1. The CDR3 region is CASSEGLAGGKQFF. DNA for the CDR3: TGCGCCAGCAGTGAGGGACTAGCGGGAGGGAAGCAGTTCTTC.

The chain recombines TRBV6-6 with TRBJ2-1; D is undetermined. This CDR3 has 15 amino acids. V was shortened by 0 bases and J by 7 bases, with 13 bases between the two germline ends. Germline lookup yields CDR1 MNHNY and CDR2 SVGAGI (reference sequence). Written as DNA, the CDR3 is TGTGCCAGCAGTTACTCGACGCGCGGCGCGAATGAGCAGTTCTTC. This sequence encodes CASSYSTRGANEQFF.

The chain uses TRBV18 and TRBJ1-6; D call uncertain. The length of the CDR3 is 14 residues. Deletions cut 0 bases from V and 9 bases from J, with 9 bases between. Germline V gene sequence: CDR1 KGHSH, CDR2 LQKENI. This CDR3 reads CASSPPSEFSPLHF. The CDR3 DNA sequence: TGTGCCAGCTCACCACCCAGCGAATTTTCACCCCTCCACTTT.

This chain links TRBV6-5 with TRBJ2-3; 8 nucleotides agree with TRBD1. The length of the CDR3 is 15 residues. With 0 bases clipped from V and 4 bases from J, the junction kept 3 bases outside the gene matches. CDR1 and CDR2 (germline): MNHEY, SVGAGI. This CDR3 is CASSYSGQGADTQYF. DNA of the CDR3: TGTGCCAGCAGTTACTCAGGACAGGGTGCAGATACGCAGTATTTT.

In DNA, the CDR3 is TGTGCCAGCAGCTTAGATAGCACGGCTGGTACTGAAGCTTTCTTT. It is translated as CASSLDSTAGTEAFF. The V gene is TRBV7-9, the J gene TRBJ1-1; D not certain. There are 15 residues in the CDR3. CDR1 and CDR2 from the germline V gene are SEHNR and FQNEAQ (reference sequence). With 1 base removed from V and 5 bases from J, the gap between germline ends came to 14 bases.

This clone was seen once. The chain couples TRBV7-2 to TRBJ2-7; D is perhaps TRBD2 (7 bases). V was cut by 2 bases and J by 1 base, with 24 bases left in between. The CDR3 extends over 19 amino acids. Per the germline V gene, CDR1 is SGHTA and CDR2 is FQGNSA. CDR3 sequence: CASSLYSRVKGRGSYEQYF. The CDR3 DNA sequence: TGTGCCAGCAGCTTATATAGTAGGGTGAAGGGGAGGGGGTCCTACGAGCAGTACTTC.

This chain connects TRBV5-1 to TRBJ2-6; TRBD1 matches at 10 bases. Germline values: CDR1 SGHRS, CDR2 YFSETQ. With 0 bases clipped from V and 0 bases from J, the junction kept 6 bases outside the gene matches. This CDR3 region has 19 residues. The CDR3: CASSLEGTGVFSGANVLTF. CDR3 bases: TGCGCCAGCAGCTTGGAGGGGACAGGGGTTTTCTCTGGGGCCAACGTCCTGACTTTC.

This clone was detected only once. This chain connects TRBV12-5 to TRBJ2-1; D possibly corresponds to TRBD2 (6 bases). The ends were cut back, 4 bases at V and 4 bases at J, with 23 bases in the middle. Germline V gives CDR1 LGHNT, CDR2 FRNRAP. The CDR3 has 18 amino acids. The CDR3 protein is CASGSVGVSGSLYNEQFF. The DNA for the CDR3 is TGTGCTAGTGGTTCGGTAGGAGTGTCCGGGAGCCTATACAATGAGCAGTTCTTC.

This rearrangement joins TRBV6-5 to TRBJ1-2, with D uncertain. This CDR3 contains 15 residues. Germline V gene data show CDR1 as MNHEY and CDR2 as SVGAGI. V was trimmed by 6 bases and J by 3 bases, leaving 17 bases between them. The CDR3 nucleotides read TGTGCCAGCAGAGCCGGGCCCACTGGAGACTATGGCTACACCTTC. Amino acid sequence: CASRAGPTGDYGYTF.

The chain couples TRBV2 to TRBJ1-1; possible D gene TRBD1, 5 bases. The CDR3 has 12 amino acids. The germline CDR1 and CDR2 sequences are SNHLY and FYNNEI. V was shortened by 9 bases and J by 1 base, with 9 bases between the two germline ends. CDR3: CARTGGNTEAFF. In nucleotides, the CDR3 is TGTGCCAGGACGGGGGGGAACACTGAAGCTTTCTTT.

The V gene is TRBV30, the J gene TRBJ1-4; 9 bases are a match to TRBD1. CDR3 length: 15 residues. With V trimmed by 5 bases and J by 7 bases, 11 bases remained unmatched. Per germline, CDR1 GTSNPN and CDR2 SVGIG (reference sequence). CDR3 protein: CAWLDLTGGSEKLFF. In nucleotides, the CDR3 is TGTGCCTGGCTCGACCTAACAGGGGGCAGTGAAAAACTGTTTTTT.

V gene TRBV18 combines with J gene TRBJ2-7; 7 nucleotides line up with TRBD1. From germline, CDR1 is KGHSH and CDR2 LQKENI. The CDR3 is made up of 16 amino acids. V was pared by 4 bases and J by 4 bases, with 13 bases of the junction left unmatched. CDR3 amino acids: CASSLPQGTRAYEQYF. The CDR3 bases are TGTGCCAGCTCACTCCCACAGGGGACCCGTGCGTACGAGCAGTACTTC.

This chain joins TRBV11-1 and TRBJ2-3; 10 nucleotides agree with TRBD1. The CDR3 is made up of 13 amino acids. Germline V lookup: CDR1 SGHAT, CDR2 FQDESV (reference sequence). The junction had 6 bases not matched to a gene; V was cut back by 1 base and J by 14 bases. In DNA, the CDR3 is TGTGCCAGCAGCTTAGATCGGGGACAGGGGTTGTATTTT. Translating gives CASSLDRGQGLYF.

The V and J genes are TRBV10-1 and TRBJ2-4; possibly TRBD1 for D (6 bases). The germline V gene has CDR1 WNHNN and CDR2 SYGVQD (reference sequence). V lost 10 bases to trimming and J lost 0 bases, with 16 bases between them. CDR3 length equals 15 residues. The CDR3 protein is CATRGTSLAKNIQYF. CDR3 sequence (DNA): TGCGCCACCAGGGGCACGAGCCTAGCCAAAAACATTCAGTACTTC.

The rearrangement joins TRBV29-1 to TRBJ1-2; no clear D. Trimming shortened V by 4 bases and J by 11 bases, and 14 bases separated the two germline ends. The CDR3 has 11 amino acids. The germline gives CDR1 SQVTM, CDR2 ANQGSEA. CDR3 region: CSVVPATAYTF. As DNA, the CDR3 is TGCAGCGTTGTCCCCGCCACCGCTTACACCTTC.

The chain couples TRBV5-5 to TRBJ1-2; possible D gene TRBD1, 6 bases. CDR3 size: 12 residues. Trimming left V 4 bases short and J 6 bases short, with 10 bases between. Germline assignment: CDR1 SGHKS and CDR2 YYEKEE (reference sequence). The CDR3 region is CASSGTGNGYTF. The CDR3 DNA follows: TGTGCCAGCAGCGGAACAGGGAATGGCTACACCTTC. The full variable domain, rest sourced from reference TRBV5-5 and TRBJ1-2, is DAGVTQSPTHLIKTRGQQVTLRCSPISGHKSVSWYQQVLGQGPQFIFQYYEKEERGRGNFPDRFSARQFPNYSSELNVNALLLGDSALYLCASSGTGNGYTFGSGTRLTVV.

The gene calls are TRBV3-1 (or the pseudogene TRBV3-2) and TRBJ2-7; D is unresolved. Germline loops: CDR1 LGHDT, CDR2 YNNKEL (reference sequence). The V and J ends lost 0 bases and 2 bases respectively, with 11 bases between them. The CDR3 consists of 15 residues. The CDR3 nucleotides read TGTGCCAGCAGCCAAGATCACGGGTACACCTACGAGCAGTACTTC. Its protein is CASSQDHGYTYEQYF.